This passage covers 11 T cell receptor beta chains from one sample sequenced in a study of cytomegalovirus exposure and HLA in healthy donors. The PCR had 60 Vbeta and 13 Jbeta primers. The table came from immunoSEQ multiplex PCR; TCRdb's copy has only in-frame clones and leaves some out. In the table there are about 250,000 clones, 85% of which are singletons. Source material: PBMCs. The receptor set was obtained from a girl aged 2 to 9 in good health and CMV-seronegative.

The V call is TRBV7-9, the J call TRBJ2-7, with 8 bases aligning to TRBD2. The CDR3 contains 15 residues. The V gene end was trimmed by 4 bases and the J gene end by 3 bases; junction bases not matched to a gene: 8. Germline lookup yields CDR1 SEHNR and CDR2 FQNEAQ (reference sequence). The CDR3 protein is CASSSPSGSYYEQYF. CDR3 nucleotide sequence: TGTGCCAGCAGCTCCCCTAGCGGGTCTTACTACGAGCAGTACTTC.

This clone occurred once. This chain uses TRBV10-2 with TRBJ2-7; tentative D call: TRBD2 (6 bases). The V and J ends lost 2 bases and 2 bases respectively, with 13 bases between them. Germline CDR1 is WSHSY and CDR2 is SAAADI. This CDR3 has 15 amino acids. The CDR3 bases are TGCGCCAGCAGTGAGGGGAAGCGGGCGCCCTACGAGCAGTACTTC. Residues: CASSEGKRAPYEQYF.

The rearrangement joins TRBV2 to TRBJ2-3, with 8 positions matching TRBD2. CDR1 is SNHLY, CDR2 FYNNEI, per germline. This CDR3 is built from 13 residues. Losses at the gene ends were 8 bases for V and 1 base for J; bases not matched to a gene: 2. CDR3 residues: CASSRGGTDTQYF. Here the CDR3 DNA reads TGTGCCAGCTCGCGGGGGGGCACAGATACGCAGTATTTT.

The V call is TRBV5-1, the J call TRBJ2-4; tentative D call: TRBD1 (6 bases). The CDR3 length is 16 residues. Germline CDR1 reads SGHRS; CDR2 reads YFSETQ. V was shortened by 3 bases and J by 8 bases, with 21 bases between the two germline ends. The CDR3 DNA reads TGCGCCAGCAGCTGGGGGCTTACTAGACCTGGAGACATTCAGTACTTC. It translates to CASSWGLTRPGDIQYF.

This rearrangement joins TRBV9 to TRBJ2-5, with 8 bases identical to TRBD1. The last part of the DNA fits TRBJ2-7 better; the J call may be wrong. CDR3 length equals 14 residues. CDR1 is SGDLS and CDR2 is YYNGEE in the germline V gene. The chain's CDR3 is CASSVGQGAYEQYF. The CDR3 region has the DNA TGTGCCAGCAGCGTAGGGCAGGGGGCTTACGAGCAGTACTTC.

This chain joins TRBV5-1 and TRBJ2-3, with 7 bases aligning to TRBD2. The CDR3 is 15 amino acids. Germline V CDR1 and CDR2: SGHRS, YFSETQ. J gave up 0 bases and V 1 base, and 2 bases lay outside the gene matches. CDR3: CASSLTSESTDTQYF. The CDR3 coding sequence is TGCGCCAGCAGCTTGACTAGCGAGAGCACAGATACGCAGTATTTT.

This sequence joins TRBV29-1 and TRBJ2-7; 8 nucleotides line up with TRBD1. The V segment lost 7 bases and the J segment 2 bases; nucleotides outside the gene matches: 7. The germline V gene has CDR1 SQVTM and CDR2 ANQGSEA. The CDR3 totals 13 residues. CDR3 DNA sequence: TGCAGCGCAAGGACAGGGCTGGCCTACGAGCAGTACTTC. Translated, it gives CSARTGLAYEQYF.

The V call is TRBV10-3, the J call TRBJ1-6; TRBD1 aligns across 8 bases. Germline V CDR1 and CDR2: ENHRY, SYGVKD. The V gene end was trimmed by 0 bases and the J gene end by 4 bases; junction bases not matched to a gene: 2. The CDR3 length is 16 residues. CDR3 in DNA: TGTGCCATCAGTGAGTCCCGGGACAGGTATAATTCACCCCTCCACTTT. Translated: CAISESRDRYNSPLHF.

This chain connects TRBV6-6 to TRBJ1-3; a possible D gene is TRBD1 (5 bases). Trimming took 7 bases from V and 5 from J, leaving 18 bases between them. This CDR3 region has 15 residues. Germline CDR1 MNHNY, CDR2 SVGAGI (reference sequence). For the CDR3, the DNA is TGTGCCAGCATAAAGGGGACTCAAGGGCGAAACACCATATATTTT. It specifies CASIKGTQGRNTIYF.

This chain links TRBV15 with TRBJ2-7, with a tentative D call TRBD1 (5 bases). The ends were cut back, 0 bases at V and 2 bases at J, with 14 bases in the middle. Germline V CDR1 and CDR2: LNHNV, YYDKDF (reference sequence). The CDR3 spans 16 residues. CDR3 coding DNA: TGTGCCACCAGCAGAGACCGACAGATATCAACCTACGAGCAGTACTTC. Its protein product is CATSRDRQISTYEQYF.

V is TRBV9 and J is TRBJ2-6; unclear D gene. The CDR3 extends over 17 amino acids. With 0 bases removed from V and 0 bases from J, the gap between germline ends came to 10 bases. CDR1 SGDLS and CDR2 YYNGEE come from the germline V gene. The CDR3 region has the DNA TGTGCCAGCAGCGTAGTGATGGCAAACTCTGGGGCCAACGTCCTGACTTTC. Residues: CASSVVMANSGANVLTF.